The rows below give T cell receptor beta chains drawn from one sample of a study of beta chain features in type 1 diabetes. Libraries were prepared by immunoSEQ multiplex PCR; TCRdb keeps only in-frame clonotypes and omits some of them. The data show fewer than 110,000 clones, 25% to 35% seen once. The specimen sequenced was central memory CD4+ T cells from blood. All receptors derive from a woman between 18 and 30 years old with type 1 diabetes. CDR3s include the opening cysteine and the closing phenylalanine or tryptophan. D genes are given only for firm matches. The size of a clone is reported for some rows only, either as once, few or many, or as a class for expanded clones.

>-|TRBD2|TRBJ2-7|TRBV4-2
CASSQGEGFAYEQYF
TGTGCCAGCAGCCAAGGGGAGGGTTTCGCCTACGAGCAGTACTTC
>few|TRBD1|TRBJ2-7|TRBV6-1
CASTETGGNRYEQYF
TGTGCCAGCACCGAAACAGGGGGCAATCGCTACGAGCAGTACTTC
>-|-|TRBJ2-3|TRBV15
CATSRDPIGADTQYF
TGTGCCACCAGCAGGGACCCCATCGGGGCAGATACGCAGTATTTT
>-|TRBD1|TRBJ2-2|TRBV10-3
CAISETGAGELFF
TGTGCCATCAGTGAGACAGGGGCCGGGGAGCTGTTTTTT
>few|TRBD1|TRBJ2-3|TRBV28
CASSLNRGTDTQYF
TGTGCCAGCAGTTTAAACAGGGGGACAGATACGCAGTATTTT
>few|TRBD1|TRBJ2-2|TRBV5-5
CASRDDRDGNTGELFF
TGTGCCAGCAGGGATGACAGGGACGGGAACACCGGGGAGCTGTTTTTT
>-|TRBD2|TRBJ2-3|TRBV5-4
CASSHKAGVTDTQYF
TGTGCCAGCAGCCATAAAGCGGGAGTCACAGATACGCAGTATTTT
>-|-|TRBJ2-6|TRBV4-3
CASSQWAGTQESSGANVLTF
TGCGCCAGCAGCCAATGGGCAGGAACCCAGGAAAGCTCTGGGGCCAACGTCCTGACTTTC
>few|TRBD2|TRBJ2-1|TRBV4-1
CASSQDGTKNSYNEQFF
TGCGCCAGCAGCCAAGATGGGACTAAAAACTCCTACAATGAGCAGTTCTTC
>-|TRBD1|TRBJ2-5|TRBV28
CASSSGQGPETQYF
TGTGCCAGCAGTTCTGGACAGGGCCCTGAGACCCAGTACTTC
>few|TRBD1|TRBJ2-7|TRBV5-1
CASSISGTGGEQYF
TGCGCCAGCAGTATCTCCGGGACAGGCGGGGAGCAGTACTTC
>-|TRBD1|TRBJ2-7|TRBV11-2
CASSPGTGVSYEQYF
TGTGCCAGCAGCCCCGGGACAGGGGTTTCCTACGAGCAGTACTTC
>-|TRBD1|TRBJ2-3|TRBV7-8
CASSLGSRGQGAGADTQYF
TGTGCCAGCAGCTTAGGTTCTCGGGGACAGGGGGCAGGCGCAGATACGCAGTATTTT
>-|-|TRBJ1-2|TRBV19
CASNRDYGYTF
TGTGCCAGTAACCGGGACTATGGCTACACCTTC
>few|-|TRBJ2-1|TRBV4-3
CASSPESGFSYNEQFF
TGCGCCAGCAGCCCTGAATCCGGGTTCTCCTACAATGAGCAGTTCTTC
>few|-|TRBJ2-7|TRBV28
CASSSGVSEQYF
TGTGCCAGCAGTTCGGGGGTCAGCGAGCAGTACTTC
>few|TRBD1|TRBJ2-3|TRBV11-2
CASSFQGVGDTQYF
TGTGCCAGCAGCTTCCAGGGGGTTGGAGATACGCAGTATTTT
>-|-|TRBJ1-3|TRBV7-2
CASSGGRGNTIYF
TGTGCCAGCAGCGGGGGGAGAGGAAACACCATATATTTT
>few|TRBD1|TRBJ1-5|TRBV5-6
CASSSGQGRLQPQHF
TGTGCCAGCAGCTCCGGACAGGGGAGGCTTCAGCCCCAGCATTTT
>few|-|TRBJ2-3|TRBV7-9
CASSPSVWTPSTDTQYF
TGTGCCAGCAGCCCCTCGGTTTGGACACCTAGCACAGATACGCAGTATTTT
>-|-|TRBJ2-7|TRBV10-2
CASRLARGYEQYF
TGCGCCAGTAGACTAGCCAGGGGCTACGAGCAGTACTTC
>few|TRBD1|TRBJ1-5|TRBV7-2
CASSRGQGNGNQPQHF
TGTGCCAGCAGCCGAGGACAGGGTAATGGCAATCAGCCCCAGCATTTT
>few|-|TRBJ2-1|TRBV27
CATGGIRSYNEQFF
TGTGCCACGGGCGGGATCCGCTCCTACAATGAGCAGTTCTTC
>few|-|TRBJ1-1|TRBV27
CASSLAGVSTEAFF
TGTGCCAGCAGTTTGGCGGGGGTTAGCACTGAAGCTTTCTTT
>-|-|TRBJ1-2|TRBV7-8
CASSLASSGYGYTF
TGTGCCAGCAGCTTAGCCTCTTCGGGGTATGGCTACACCTTC
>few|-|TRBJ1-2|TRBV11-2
CASSLAGRGYTF
TGTGCCAGCAGCTTAGCCGGGAGAGGCTACACCTTC
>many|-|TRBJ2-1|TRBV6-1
CASSEPAGFPNEQFF
TGTGCCAGCAGTGAACCTGCAGGATTTCCGAATGAGCAGTTCTTC
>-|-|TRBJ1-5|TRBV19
CASSIGAGQPQHF
TGTGCCAGTAGTATTGGGGCGGGACAGCCCCAGCATTTT
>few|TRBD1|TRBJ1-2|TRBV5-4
CASSPSGQTYGYTF
TGTGCCAGCAGCCCATCGGGACAGACCTATGGCTACACCTTC
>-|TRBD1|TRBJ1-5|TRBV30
CAWSVLRQGVGSNQPQHF
TGTGCCTGGAGTGTACTTCGACAGGGAGTTGGTAGCAATCAGCCCCAGCATTTT
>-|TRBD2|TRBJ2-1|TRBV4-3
CASSSRTSGRYNEQFF
TGCGCCAGCAGCTCCAGGACTAGCGGGAGATACAATGAGCAGTTCTTC
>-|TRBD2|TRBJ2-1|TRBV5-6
CASSLNGLAGEGRNEQFF
TGTGCCAGCAGCTTGAACGGGCTAGCGGGAGAGGGTAGGAATGAGCAGTTCTTC
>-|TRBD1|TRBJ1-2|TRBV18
CASSPREQGASYGYTF
TGTGCCAGCTCACCTCGGGAACAGGGGGCAAGCTATGGCTACACCTTC